This T cell receptor (beta chain) was recovered during a study of blood T cell repertoires in COVID-19 (dated by TCRdb to the early 2020s). For the study in its entirety: Samples from collaborators originated in the United States, Italy and Spain and spanned both the acute and convalescent phases of COVID-19. The prospective study material was composed of cDNA or gDNA derived from T cells, B-cell-depleted T cells, or PBMCs. Subjects who had been exposed to COVID-19, were actively infected with it, or had recovered from it provided the deeply sampled blood TCRbeta repertoires that made up the dataset. The repertoires were released in a freely available public database intended as a resource for research on the immune response to SARS-CoV-2. The samples were drawn from two sources: the first 160 participants of the ongoing ImmuneRACE study, and approximately 1,300 subjects contributed by 6 global collaborators. Nearly every sample came with metadata listing a de-identified subject ID, COVID-19 status, age in years and sex. HLA class I and class II types, where available, came from metadata supplied by the sample provider rather than from assay-based typing.

The collaborating institutions used their own protocols to collect whole blood in K2EDTA tubes. For TCRbeta analysis, collaborators shipped samples as frozen whole blood, isolated PBMCs, or DNA extracted from either of those sample types. In regard to this clone: The antigen it recognizes is unknown. Base qualities were left out, and no much larger clone turns up one base away.

The immunoSEQ Assay, a bias-controlled multiplex PCR, was used to amplify TCRbeta CDR3 regions from genomic DNA. The study's own analysis went as follows. Within the assay, amplification of reference gene primers was used to estimate how many nucleated cells each sample contained. Sequence reads were collapsed and filtered to measure the absolute abundance of every unique TCRbeta CDR3 rearrangement. Productive Simpson clonality was computed per sample as the square root of Simpson's diversity index over productive rearrangements. Not all clones reach the TCRdb copy of this immuneACCESS table, which keeps in-frame sequences only. Checked studies attribute under half of the gap to unresolved V genes and leave the rest unexplained. The D gene and trimming were derived from the DNA, and the V and J assignments and clone size from that table. Counted in this sample were a few hundred thousand clones; roughly 88% of them appeared once. Clones ranked in the top ten supply under 4.5% of the sample.

What the study reported, not specific to this receptor: Clinical and demographic metadata were provided uncurated, with the amount varying by source and participant.

The sequenced sample consisted of peripheral blood. The clonotype was recovered from a woman in her forties or fifties with active or convalescent COVID-19.

The CDR3 region has the sequence CATSDTTGPQETQYF. The DNA sequence follows: TGTGCCACCAGTGATACCACAGGGCCTCAAGAGACCCAGTACTTC. The rearrangement combines TRBV24-1 with TRBJ2-5; TRBD1 is perhaps the D gene, given 6 matching bases. According to the germline V gene, CDR1 reads KGHDR and CDR2 reads SFDVKD. Including cysteine and phenylalanine, the CDR3 has 15 amino acids. Only the CDR3 part of the read is kept: 45 bases, read in frame from the first base. The trim is 3 bases for V and 2 bases for J, with a gap of 12 bases between the germline ends.